This T cell receptor beta chain originates from a study of blood T cell repertoires in COVID-19. Overall study: Spain, Italy and the United States supplied samples that represented acute and convalescent COVID-19.

In the case of this clone: This same CDR3 is encoded by further DNA sequences in the sample.

Original processing notes: For nucleated cells, counts were estimated from reference gene primer amplification. Using immunoSEQ multiplex PCR, the repertoire was profiled, and TCRdb retains in-frame clones only, with some absent. The V and J calls and clone size were taken over from that table, and D and trimming were inferred from the DNA. The table has more than 110,000 clones, 84% seen once. This CDR3 region has 14 residues. With V trimmed by 6 bases and J by 4 bases, 3 bases remained unmatched. Germline values: CDR1 MNHEY, CDR2 SVGAGI. Source material: peripheral blood. The sequence was obtained from a woman aged 80 or over in a cohort sampled during active or convalescent COVID-19. The chain is built from TRBV6-5 and TRBJ1-6; TRBD1 matches 7 bases. CDR3 DNA: TGTGCCAGCAGGCCGGGACAGTATAATTCACCCCTCCACTTT. It yields the protein CASRPGQYNSPLHF.